This T cell receptor (beta chain) is drawn from a study of Ad26.COV2.S vaccination and SARS-CoV-2 variants. The treatment is: roughly 20 received Ad26.COV2.S at low or high dose, single or two shots; about five received placebo; per-sample allocation not given. Sampling was performed 63 days after the first vaccine or placebo injection. Libraries were prepared by immunoSEQ multiplex PCR; TCRdb keeps only in-frame clonotypes and omits some of them. The table records more than 300,000 clones, around four fifths of them present only once. The CDR3 spans 13 residues. V was clipped by 0 bases and J by 1 base, with 3 bases between them. CDR1 and CDR2 from the germline V gene are PRHDT and FYEKMQ (reference sequence).

The specimen comprised peripheral blood, sampled in a trial of Ad26.COV2.S vaccine versus placebo. The chain couples TRBV13 to TRBJ1-1, with D unclear. This sequence originates from a person between 18 and 65 years old who received the Ad26.COV2.S COVID-19 vaccine or a placebo. The CDR3 DNA reads TGTGCCAGCAGCTTAGGTCCGAACACTGAAGCTTTCTTT. Protein sequence: CASSLGPNTEAFF.